The 8 T cell receptor beta chains below were found in one sample sequenced in a study of OX40 agonist ivuxolimab in advanced cancers. Library prep was done by the immunoSEQ multiplex PCR assay. Drawn from immuneACCESS, this table holds only the in-frame rearrangements with V and J called that TCRdb kept. Clones are partly lost; checked studies trace under half to an unresolved V gene and leave the rest unexplained. The sample records about 16,000 clones, 70% to 90% of which are singletons. In total, the top ten clones hold 0.65% to 0.7% of the sample. This specimen was CD4+ or CD8+ T cells sorted from blood, taken in a trial of the OX40 agonist ivuxolimab. These receptor sequences come from an adult with an advanced solid tumor such as melanoma, head and neck, liver or kidney cancer.

This clone was seen more than once but under ten times. V and J are TRBV10-3 and TRBJ2-5; 9 positions match TRBD2. V lost 2 bases, J lost 3 bases, and 4 bases stayed unmatched. The V gene's germline CDR1 is ENHRY and CDR2 SYGVKD. The CDR3 contains 15 residues. The CDR3 bases are TGTGCCATCAGTGAGGGTTTAGCGGGGGAAGAGACCCAGTACTTC. This translates into CAISEGLAGEETQYF.

The V gene is TRBV6-6, the J gene TRBJ2-1, with D possibly matching TRBD1 (6 bases). V shed 4 bases and J shed 4 bases, with 8 bases lying between them. Per the germline V gene, CDR1 is MNHNY and CDR2 is SVGAGI (reference sequence). The CDR3 covers 13 residues. The CDR3 protein is CASSSTGYNEQFF. Here the CDR3 DNA reads TGTGCCAGCAGTTCCACAGGGTACAATGAGCAGTTCTTC.

The sample holds a few counts of this clone. V usage is TRBV5-1 and J usage is TRBJ1-1; 9 positions match TRBD1. Per the germline V gene, CDR1 is SGHRS and CDR2 is YFSETQ. The CDR3 length is 15 residues. With 3 bases clipped from V and 0 bases from J, the junction kept 3 bases outside the gene matches. The CDR3 sequence: CASSSGTGMNTEAFF. The CDR3 nucleotides read TGCGCCAGCAGCTCCGGGACAGGGATGAACACTGAAGCTTTCTTT. The full variable domain, with the rest looked up from reference TRBV5-1 and TRBJ1-1, is KAGVTQTPRYLIKTRGQQVTLSCSPISGHRSVSWYQQTPGQGLQFLFEYFSETQRNKGNFPGRFSGRQFSNSRSEMNVSTLELGDSALYLCASSSGTGMNTEAFFGQGTRLTVV.

This rearrangement joins TRBV11-3 to TRBJ2-3, with D unclear. Trimming cost V 0 bases and J 2 bases, with 9 bases left between them. CDR3 length equals 15 residues. From germline, CDR1 is SGHNT and CDR2 YENEEA. The CDR3: CASSLDSSYTDTQYF. The CDR3 nucleotides are TGTGCCAGCAGCTTAGATTCGTCTTACACAGATACGCAGTATTTT.

The rearrangement uses TRBV5-3 and TRBJ2-1; tentative D call: TRBD1 (7 bases). TRBV5-3 is an ORF, and what it does is uncertain. The CDR3 is 16 amino acids. V lost 4 bases and J lost 4, with 18 bases in between. This chain's CDR3 is CARSQPLTGTYNEQFF. Written as DNA, the CDR3 is TGTGCCAGAAGCCAACCCTTGACAGGGACTTACAATGAGCAGTTCTTC.

The chain employs TRBV5-4 and TRBJ1-5, with no clear D. The V end lost 2 bases, the J end lost 7 bases, and 13 bases lay between the germline ends. The CDR3 extends over 14 amino acids. Germline lookup yields CDR1 SGHNT and CDR2 YYREEE (reference sequence). CDR3 region: CASSFRPTGQPQHF. The DNA of the CDR3 is TGTGCCAGCAGCTTCCGACCAACCGGGCAGCCCCAGCATTTT.

The CDR3 DNA sequence: TGTGCCAGCAGTTTGTCGACAGGGAACAAACTGTTTTTT. Translation gives CASSLSTGNKLFF. The V and J genes are TRBV28 and TRBJ1-4, with TRBD1 matching 7 bases. CDR3 length: 13 residues. Unmatched junction bases numbered 6, after V lost 3 bases and J lost 11 bases. Germline CDR1 MDHEN, CDR2 SYDVKM. Combining the CDR3 with reference TRBV28 and TRBJ1-4 gives the whole variable domain DVKVTQSSRYLVKRTGEKVFLECVQDMDHENMFWYRQDPGLGLRLIYFSYDVKMKEKGDIPEGYSVSREKKERFSLILESASTNQTSMYLCASSLSTGNKLFFGSGTQLSVL.

The rearrangement uses TRBV28 and TRBJ1-2; perhaps TRBD1 as D (5 bases). This CDR3 contains 15 residues. From germline, CDR1 is MDHEN and CDR2 SYDVKM. Trimming took off 4 bases at V and 7 bases at J, with 19 bases between the two ends. DNA for the CDR3: TGTGCCAGCAGTTCGGCGGCCAGGGTCTACGGTGGCTACACCTTC. Its protein is CASSSAARVYGGYTF.